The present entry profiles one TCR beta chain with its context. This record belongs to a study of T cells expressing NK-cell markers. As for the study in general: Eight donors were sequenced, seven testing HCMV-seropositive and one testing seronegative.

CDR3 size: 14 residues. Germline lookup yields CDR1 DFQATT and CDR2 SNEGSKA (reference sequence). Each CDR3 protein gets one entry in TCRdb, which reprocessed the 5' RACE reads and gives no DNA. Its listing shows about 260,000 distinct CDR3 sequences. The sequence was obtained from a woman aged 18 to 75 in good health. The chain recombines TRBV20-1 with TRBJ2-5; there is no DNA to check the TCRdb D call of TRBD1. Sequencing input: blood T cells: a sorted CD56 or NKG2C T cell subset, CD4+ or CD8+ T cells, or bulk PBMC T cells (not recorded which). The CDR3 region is CSASDRVVVETQYF.